The clone carrying this T cell receptor beta chain has just a few counts. The target antigen is unknown. With a J-beta primer mix and a sample-barcoded 5' primer, a second PCR ran roughly 6 to 12 cycles. Each cDNA molecule carried a tag from a template-switch adaptor that contained 12 random nucleotides. MiXCR, applied by TCRdb to the 5' RACE reads, yields one record per CDR3 protein. Of over 1,500,000 distinct CDR3 sequences listed, around 50% are singletons. Trimming took 0 bases from V and 13 from J, leaving 9 bases between them. The CDR3 loop spans 10 amino acids. Germline lookup yields CDR1 SQVTM and CDR2 ANQGSEA. This entry comes from a study of blood T cells in healthy people across ages. General observations from the study: A greater number of naive CD4+ cells and higher diversity distinguished long-lived donors from aged donors.

Total RNA, at least 5.5 micrograms per sample, was extracted from PBMCs. The TCR comes from a woman between 40 and 50 years old in good health. Sequencing was carried out using blood. The chain carries TRBV29-1 and TRBJ2-5, with D unresolved. CDR3: CSVEEIIRYF. In nucleotides, the CDR3 is TGCAGCGTTGAAGAGATTATTCGGTACTTC.